This T cell receptor (beta chain) came from a study of blood T cells in healthy people across ages. Study-wide results and caveats: Higher naive T cell percentage went strongly together with higher TCR beta diversity. The diversity estimates, figures obtained from one million T cells, were considered underestimates.

CDR3 length: 15 amino acids. The V and J ends lost 3 bases and 5 bases respectively, with 16 bases between them. Per germline, CDR1 SNHLY and CDR2 FYNNEI. This clonotype was observed a handful of times. Its antigen is currently unknown. The authors ran a second PCR of about 6 to 11 cycles using a sample-barcoded 5' primer and a J-beta primer mix. TCRdb re-called the 5' RACE reads through MiXCR, storing one row per CDR3 protein. The table has about 720,000 distinct CDR3 sequences, approximately 25% seen once. This sample also appeared in a second study, on T cells of mothers and their children. That paper notes: The output of TCR recombination is shaped by thymic selection similarly in related and unrelated pairs.

Input material: blood. This sequence joins TRBV2 and TRBJ2-5, with D perhaps TRBD1 or TRBD2 (5 bases each). The clonotype comes from a boy between 5 and 17 years old in good health. The CDR3 reads CASSEGEIWMETQYF. CDR3 DNA sequence: TGTGCCAGCAGTGAGGGGGAGATCTGGATGGAGACCCAGTACTTC.